The 31 T cell receptor beta chains listed next were all sequenced from one sample in a study of cytomegalovirus exposure and HLA in healthy donors. The primer mix had 60 Vbeta and 13 Jbeta primers. The data were produced by immunoSEQ multiplex PCR, yet TCRdb's version contains in-frame clones alone and is incomplete. The sample holds over 150,000 clones, roughly 71% seen once. What was sequenced was PBMCs. The receptors stem from a male donor in good health and CMV-seropositive.

The table lists this clone with a few counts. The V and J genes are TRBV7-2 and TRBJ2-4; 14 bases align to TRBD2. The CDR3 is 19 amino acids. The germline V gene has CDR1 SGHTA and CDR2 FQGNSA. With 2 bases clipped from V and 3 bases from J, the junction kept 9 bases outside the gene matches. CDR3 nucleotide sequence: TGTGCCAGCAGCTTATCAGGACTAGCGGGGGGAACCGGCAAAAACATTCAGTACTTC. This codes for CASSLSGLAGGTGKNIQYF.

This chain connects TRBV5-1 to TRBJ2-3, with 7 bases matching TRBD2. This CDR3 region has 13 residues. Looked up from germline, CDR1 is SGHRS and CDR2 is YFSETQ. V was pared by 0 bases and J by 8 bases, with 3 bases of the junction left unmatched. The CDR3 loop is CASSLAGGSTQYF. The CDR3 DNA reads TGCGCCAGCAGCTTGGCGGGGGGAAGTACGCAGTATTTT.

Written as DNA, the CDR3 is TGTGCCAGCAGTTACTCGACATCTAACTATGGCTACACCTTC. Encoded protein: CASSYSTSNYGYTF. The V and J genes are TRBV6-5 and TRBJ1-2; D ambiguous. The germline V gene has CDR1 MNHEY and CDR2 SVGAGI. The CDR3 consists of 14 residues. The V end lost 0 bases, the J end lost 0 bases, and 5 bases lay between the germline ends.

This rearrangement joins TRBV4-1 to TRBJ1-2; 10 positions agree with TRBD1. Germline V CDR1 and CDR2: MGHRA, YSYEKL. Trimming at V came to 6 bases and at J to 3 bases, leaving 13 bases not matched to a gene. The length of the CDR3 is 17 residues. In DNA form, the CDR3 reads TGCGCCAGCAGTCAAACATGGGACAGGGGAAAAGACTATGGCTACACCTTC. Amino acids: CASSQTWDRGKDYGYTF.

The chain combines TRBV2 with TRBJ1-1; D perhaps matches TRBD1 (5 bases). CDR1 SNHLY and CDR2 FYNNEI come from the germline V gene. CDR3 size: 16 residues. The V end lost 5 bases, the J end lost 2 bases, and 18 bases lay between the germline ends. CDR3 nucleotide sequence: TGTGCCAGCAGTCGCAGGGTAAGGGAAAGAAACACTGAAGCTTTCTTT. Residues: CASSRRVRERNTEAFF.

V gene TRBV2 combines with J gene TRBJ1-1, with D possibly being TRBD1 (5 bases). V lost 9 bases and J lost 4, with 15 bases in between. The germline CDR1 and CDR2 sequences are SNHLY and FYNNEI. The CDR3 totals 13 residues. This chain's CDR3 is CASKWTLGTEAFF. CDR3 nucleotide sequence: TGTGCCAGTAAATGGACACTTGGCACTGAAGCTTTCTTT.

This clone has only one observation. CDR3 sequence: CASSYSMGVGGTQYF. The CDR3 region has the DNA TGTGCCAGCAGTTACTCCATGGGGGTCGGGGGGACCCAGTACTTC. The rearrangement uses TRBV6-5 and TRBJ2-5, with TRBD2 as a possible D gene (6 bases). V was trimmed by 0 bases and J by 7 bases, leaving 15 bases between them. This CDR3 is 15 amino acids long. Germline CDR1 MNHEY, CDR2 SVGAGI.

The chain has TRBV7-9 and TRBJ1-6, with D tentatively TRBD1 (5 bases). This CDR3 has 14 amino acids. Germline CDR1 is SEHNR and CDR2 is FQNEAQ (reference sequence). Trimming stripped 4 bases from V and 10 bases from J, with 14 bases between. The CDR3 region has the DNA TGTGCCAGCAGCTCGGGAGAGGGGAACTCACCCCTCCACTTT. As protein: CASSSGEGNSPLHF.

The chain carries TRBV6-1 and TRBJ2-7; TRBD2 matches at 8 bases. CDR1 MNHNS and CDR2 SASEGT come from the germline V gene. Germline trimming cut 8 bases from V and 7 bases from J; bases unmatched to any gene: 10. This CDR3 contains 13 residues. This CDR3 is CASHGLAPREQYF. The CDR3 DNA is TGTGCCAGCCATGGACTAGCTCCTAGGGAGCAGTACTTC.

This rearrangement joins TRBV5-4 to TRBJ1-4, with a possible D match to TRBD1 (5 bases). The CDR3 has 14 residues. V dropped 3 bases and J dropped 1 base, with 7 bases sitting between them. Germline V gene sequence: CDR1 SGHNT, CDR2 YYREEE (reference sequence). The CDR3 region is CASSSGGTNEKLFF. DNA of the CDR3: TGTGCCAGCAGCTCGGGGGGAACTAATGAAAAACTGTTTTTT. The full variable domain, in which reference TRBV5-4 and TRBJ1-4 provide the parts outside the CDR3, is ETGVTQSPTHLIKTRGQQVTLRCSSQSGHNTVSWYQQALGQGPQFIFQYYREEENGRGNFPPRFSGLQFPNYSSELNVNALELDDSALYLCASSSGGTNEKLFFGSGTQLSVL.

The genes are TRBV5-4 and TRBJ1-3; 8 nucleotides line up with TRBD1. The germline V gene has CDR1 SGHNT and CDR2 YYREEE (reference sequence). After removal of 2 bases from V and 2 bases from J, the junction contained 3 bases not matched to a gene. The CDR3 covers 15 residues. CDR3 sequence: CASSFGQGTGNTIYF. CDR3 nucleotide sequence: TGTGCCAGCAGCTTCGGACAGGGAACTGGAAACACCATATATTTT.

CDR3 sequence (DNA): TGTGCCAGCAGCCGCTATAGCAATCAGCCCCAGCATTTT. It specifies CASSRYSNQPQHF. The chain links TRBV11-2 to TRBJ1-5; D remains ambiguous. V dropped 5 bases and J dropped 0 bases, with 5 bases sitting between them. CDR1 is SGHAT, CDR2 FQNNGV, per germline. The CDR3 is made up of 13 amino acids.

The chain combines TRBV6-5 with TRBJ2-1; a possible D gene is TRBD1 (5 bases). This CDR3 has 15 amino acids. Trimming stripped 1 base from V and 3 bases from J, with 10 bases between. Germline V gene lookup returns CDR1 MNHEY and CDR2 SVGAGI. The CDR3 coding sequence is TGTGCCAGCAGTTACTTCGGGCAGGGCTACAATGAGCAGTTCTTC. It yields the protein CASSYFGQGYNEQFF.

This sequence joins TRBV2 and TRBJ1-1; unclear D gene. The V end was cut by 1 base, the J end by 7 bases, with 7 bases between. Germline V gives CDR1 SNHLY, CDR2 FYNNEI. This CDR3 contains 12 residues. The CDR3 DNA reads TGTGCCAGCAGTGAAGGTGGAGGTGAAGCTTTCTTT. Protein sequence: CASSEGGGEAFF.

CDR3 region: CASSFAGGYNEQFF. CDR3 coding DNA: TGTGCCAGCAGTTTTGCGGGGGGCTACAATGAGCAGTTCTTC. V and J are TRBV27 and TRBJ2-1; 8 bases are shared with TRBD2. The CDR3 covers 14 residues. The V gene's germline CDR1 is MNHEY and CDR2 SMNVEV (reference sequence). V lost 3 bases to trimming and J lost 3 bases; unmatched junction nucleotides: 1.

The chain employs TRBV29-1 and TRBJ1-3; 8 bases are a match to TRBD1. This CDR3 spans 13 amino acids. Germline CDR1 reads SQVTM; CDR2 reads ANQGSEA. V lost 7 bases and J lost 8; bases outside the gene matches: 10. The CDR3 protein is CSGSRGLGYTIYF. The DNA of the CDR3 is TGCAGCGGTTCCAGGGGGCTCGGGTACACCATATATTTT.

V gene TRBV18 combines with J gene TRBJ2-7, with unresolved D. The CDR3 totals 14 residues. Germline CDR1 KGHSH, CDR2 LQKENI. V shed 0 bases and J shed 3 bases, with 9 bases lying between them. The CDR3 here is CASSPPFGFYEQYF. The CDR3 DNA reads as TGTGCCAGCTCACCACCGTTCGGGTTCTACGAGCAGTACTTC.

The gene calls are TRBV5-6 and TRBJ2-7; TRBD1 is a possible D gene (6 bases). Germline loops: CDR1 SGHDT, CDR2 YYEEEE. The CDR3 spans 14 residues. V dropped 4 bases and J dropped 3 bases, with 14 bases sitting between them. The CDR3, as DNA: TGTGCCAGCAGCAGGGGAACAGGGAGCTACGAGCAGTACTTC. This codes for CASSRGTGSYEQYF.

This chain connects TRBV7-2 to TRBJ1-2; D gene ambiguous. The germline V gene has CDR1 SGHTA and CDR2 FQGNSA. The CDR3 extends over 16 amino acids. Between the trimmed V and J ends, which lost 5 bases and 4 bases, there was a span of 20 bases. CDR3 nucleotides: TGTGCCAGCAGCGGCGTGCAGCGATGGGAGGGCTATGGCTACACCTTC. It codes for CASSGVQRWEGYGYTF.

This clone was counted only a few times. The genes are TRBV7-6 and TRBJ2-3; D possibly corresponds to TRBD2 (6 bases). Germline V gene sequence: CDR1 SGHVS, CDR2 FNYEAQ. CDR3 length equals 17 residues. The V and J ends lost 5 bases and 0 bases respectively, with 18 bases between them. CDR3 sequence (DNA): TGTGCCAGCAGCATATCTCCCCGGGGGTCGAGCACAGATACGCAGTATTTT. Protein: CASSISPRGSSTDTQYF.

This clone was found a few times. The chain carries TRBV4-1 and TRBJ2-1; 8 bases agree with TRBD2. Germline CDR1 and CDR2: MGHRA and YSYEKL. The CDR3 runs to 18 residues. The V gene end was trimmed by 3 bases and the J gene end by 2 bases; junction bases not matched to a gene: 12. The CDR3 DNA follows: TGCGCCAGCAGCCAGGGAAAAGCAGCGGGGGACGCCTACAATGAGCAGTTCTTC. This gives the protein CASSQGKAAGDAYNEQFF.

The V call is TRBV5-1, the J call TRBJ1-1, with D possibly TRBD1 on 6 matching bases. Germline V CDR1 and CDR2: SGHRS, YFSETQ. The CDR3 spans 14 residues. V lost 4 bases and J lost 1, with 11 bases in between. The CDR3 is CASSLSTGNTEAFF. In DNA form, the CDR3 reads TGCGCCAGCAGCCTTTCGACAGGGAACACTGAAGCTTTCTTT.

This chain joins TRBV7-9 and TRBJ2-7, with 9 bases lining up with TRBD1. This CDR3 spans 15 amino acids. Germline CDR1 and CDR2: SEHNR and FQNEAQ (reference sequence). The V segment lost 7 bases and the J segment 4 bases; nucleotides outside the gene matches: 11. The CDR3 loop is CASIDSGTGRYEQYF. The CDR3 DNA reads as TGTGCCAGCATCGACTCCGGGACAGGGAGGTACGAGCAGTACTTC.

The chain employs TRBV6-5 and TRBJ1-4; D is undetermined. Germline CDR1 and CDR2: MNHEY and SVGAGI. Trimming took off 6 bases at V and 8 bases at J, with 16 bases between the two ends. This CDR3 has 14 residues. CDR3 amino acids: CASRPVRAAEKLFF. CDR3 bases: TGTGCCAGCAGACCCGTGAGGGCCGCCGAAAAACTGTTTTTT.

This chain links TRBV6-1 with TRBJ1-4; D is unclear. Trimming removed 2 bases from V and 7 bases from J, with 20 bases in between. The CDR3 totals 17 residues. CDR1 is MNHNS and CDR2 is SASEGT in the germline V gene. CDR3 loop: CASSERAYRGRSEKLFF. DNA of the CDR3: TGTGCCAGCAGTGAAAGGGCTTATCGGGGTCGGAGTGAAAAACTGTTTTTT.

CDR3 amino acids: CASSERRGLAGMNTGELFF. Here the CDR3 DNA reads TGTGCCAGCAGTGAAAGGAGGGGACTAGCGGGTATGAACACCGGGGAGCTGTTTTTT. The gene calls are TRBV6-1 and TRBJ2-2; TRBD2 agrees at 12 bases. The CDR3 is 19 residues long. V was clipped by 2 bases and J by 1 base; unmatched bases: 8. Germline V gene sequence: CDR1 MNHNS, CDR2 SASEGT.

The chain is built from TRBV4-2 and TRBJ1-1; no definite D call. The ends were cut back, 1 base at V and 4 bases at J, with 7 bases in the middle. Per the germline V gene, CDR1 is LGHNA and CDR2 is YNFKEQ. The CDR3 totals 13 residues. Here the CDR3 reads CASSQVWATEAFF. The CDR3 region has the DNA TGTGCCAGCAGCCAAGTCTGGGCCACTGAAGCTTTCTTT.

J is TRBJ2-5 and V is TRBV6-5; a weak D match, TRBD2 (6 bases). The germline V gene encodes CDR1 MNHEY and CDR2 SVGAGI. V was cut by 8 bases and J by 10 bases, with 14 bases left in between. This CDR3 contains 11 residues. In DNA form, the CDR3 reads TGTGCCAGCGGAGGGTATGGGGACCAGTACTTC. The encoded protein is CASGGYGDQYF.

The V gene is TRBV6-5, the J gene TRBJ2-1; D possibly corresponds to TRBD2 (6 bases). V lost 6 bases and J 6 bases, leaving 9 bases between the germline ends. The V gene's germline CDR1 is MNHEY and CDR2 SVGAGI. The CDR3 consists of 12 residues. The CDR3 sequence: CASRSSGNEQFF. The CDR3 DNA reads as TGTGCCAGCAGGAGTAGCGGCAATGAGCAGTTCTTC.

The CDR3 nucleotides are TGTGCCAGCAGCCCCCGGACAGGGGTAAACAATGAGCAGTTCTTC. Protein product: CASSPRTGVNNEQFF. The V call is TRBV9, the J call TRBJ2-1, with 9 positions matching TRBD1. This CDR3 contains 15 residues. Unmatched junction bases numbered 7, after V lost 4 bases and J lost 5 bases. From germline, CDR1 is SGDLS and CDR2 YYNGEE.

The chain uses TRBV29-1 and TRBJ1-4, with 11 bases aligning to TRBD1. The V gene end was trimmed by 6 bases and the J gene end by 5 bases; junction bases not matched to a gene: 2. This CDR3 contains 13 residues. CDR1 SQVTM and CDR2 ANQGSEA come from the germline V gene. CDR3 sequence: CSVGTGGNEKLFF. The CDR3 DNA sequence: TGCAGCGTAGGGACAGGGGGAAATGAAAAACTGTTTTTT.